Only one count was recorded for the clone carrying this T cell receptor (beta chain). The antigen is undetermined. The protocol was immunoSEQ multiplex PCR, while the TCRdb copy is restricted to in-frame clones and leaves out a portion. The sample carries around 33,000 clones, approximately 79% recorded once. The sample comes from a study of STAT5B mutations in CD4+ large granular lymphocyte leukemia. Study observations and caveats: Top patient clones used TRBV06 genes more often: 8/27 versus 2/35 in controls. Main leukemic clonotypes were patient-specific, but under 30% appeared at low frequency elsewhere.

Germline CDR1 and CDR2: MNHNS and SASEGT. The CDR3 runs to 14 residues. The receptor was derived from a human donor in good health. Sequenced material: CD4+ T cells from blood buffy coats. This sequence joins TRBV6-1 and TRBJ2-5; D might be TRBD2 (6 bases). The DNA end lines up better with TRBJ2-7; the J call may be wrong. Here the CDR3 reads CASARLGSSYEQYF. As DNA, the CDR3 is TGTGCCAGCGCGCGGCTCGGGAGCTCCTACGAGCAGTACTTC.